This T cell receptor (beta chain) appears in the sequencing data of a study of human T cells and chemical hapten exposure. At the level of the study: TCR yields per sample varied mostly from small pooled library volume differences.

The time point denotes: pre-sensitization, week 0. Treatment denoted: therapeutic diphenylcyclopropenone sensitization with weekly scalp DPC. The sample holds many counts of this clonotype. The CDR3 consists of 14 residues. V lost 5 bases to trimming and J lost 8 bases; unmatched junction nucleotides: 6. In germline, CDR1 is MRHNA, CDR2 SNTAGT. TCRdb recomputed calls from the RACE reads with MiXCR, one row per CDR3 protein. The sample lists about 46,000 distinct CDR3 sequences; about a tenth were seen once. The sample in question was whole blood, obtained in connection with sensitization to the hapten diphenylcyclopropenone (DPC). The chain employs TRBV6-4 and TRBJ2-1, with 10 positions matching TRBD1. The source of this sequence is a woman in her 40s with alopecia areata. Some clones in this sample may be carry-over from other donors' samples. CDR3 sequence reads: CASSQRQGAHEQFF. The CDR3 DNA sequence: TGTGCCAGCAGTCAGAGACAGGGGGCGCATGAGCAGTTCTTC.